The 14 T cell receptor beta chains given below trace back to one sample, sequenced in a study of blood T cells in healthy people across ages. Then a second PCR, running about 6 to 12 cycles, was carried out with a sample-barcoded 5' primer and a J-beta primer mix. One entry per CDR3 protein, called by TCRdb with MiXCR from the 5' RACE reads. The sample has about 930,000 distinct CDR3 sequences, 25% to 30% seen once. In addition, the sample was reused for a study of T cells of mothers and their children.

Sequenced: blood. These receptors all stem from a woman aged 40 to 50 in good health.

The V and J genes are TRBV12-3 or TRBV12-4 and TRBJ2-3, with TRBD2 identical over 7 bases. CDR3 length: 16 residues. The V segment lost 11 bases and the J segment 5 bases; nucleotides outside the gene matches: 19. In DNA, the CDR3 is TGTGCCTCACAAGGACTCGGGACTACCTTCGGAGATACGCAGTATTTT. Residues: CASQGLGTTFGDTQYF.

This clonotype was seen only a few times. The chain uses TRBV30 and TRBJ1-5; 9 bases fit TRBD1. Per the germline V gene, CDR1 is GTSNPN and CDR2 is SVGIG (reference sequence). The CDR3 is 14 amino acids. The CDR3 nucleotides read TGTGCTGCAAACGAGGACAGGGGTAATCAGCCCCAGCATTTT. It specifies CAANEDRGNQPQHF.

The chain links TRBV9 to TRBJ1-1; a possible D gene is TRBD1 (5 bases). The V gene's germline CDR1 is SGDLS and CDR2 YYNGEE. With 3 bases removed from V and 6 bases from J, the gap between germline ends came to 12 bases. CDR3 length equals 13 residues. CDR3 nucleotide sequence: TGTGCCAGCAGCGCCCTCAGGACACCTGAAGCTTTCTTT. This sequence encodes CASSALRTPEAFF.

This rearrangement joins TRBV29-1 to TRBJ2-7; D is unresolved. The CDR3 has 12 residues. The germline V gene has CDR1 SQVTM and CDR2 ANQGSEA. The V gene lost 4 bases and the J gene lost 3 bases, with 10 bases spanning the gap. CDR3 sequence (DNA): TGCAGCGTTGGGATCCGCAACTACGAGCAGTACTTC. Its translation is CSVGIRNYEQYF.

The chain employs TRBV5-1 and TRBJ2-3; TRBD1 aligns across 8 bases. The CDR3 sequence is 15 residues long. After removal of 4 bases from V and 2 bases from J, the junction contained 6 bases not matched to a gene. Germline values: CDR1 SGHRS, CDR2 YFSETQ. CDR3 protein: CASSLGQAFTDTQYF. The CDR3 DNA reads TGCGCCAGCAGCCTGGGACAGGCCTTCACAGATACGCAGTATTTT.

This clonotype was counted between two and nine times. One end of the junction is discordant with germline, which a read error may explain. The gene calls are TRBV5-1 and TRBJ2-2; D is perhaps TRBD1 (6 bases). The CDR3 consists of 15 residues. Germline assignment: CDR1 SGHRS and CDR2 YFSETQ. CDR3 DNA sequence: TGTGCCAGCAGCCTCGGGACACTAAACACCGGGGAGCTGTTTTTT. Protein sequence: CASSLGTLNTGELFF. The variable domain in full, with the rest retrieved from reference TRBV5-1 and TRBJ2-2, is KAGVTQTPRYLIKTRGQQVTLSCSPISGHRSVSWYQQTPGQGLQFLFEYFSETQRNKGNFPGRFSGRQFSNSRSEMNVSTLELGDSALYLCASSLGTLNTGELFFGEGSRLTVL.

The gene calls are TRBV14 and TRBJ1-1, with D possibly matching TRBD1 (6 bases). Germline V lookup: CDR1 SGHDN, CDR2 FVKESK. CDR3 length equals 15 residues. V was pared by 1 base and J by 1 base, with 10 bases between. This CDR3 reads CASSQVQGPNTEAFF. In DNA form, the CDR3 reads TGTGCCAGCAGCCAAGTACAGGGTCCGAACACTGAAGCTTTCTTT.

This clonotype was observed a handful of times. The gene calls are TRBV10-3 and TRBJ1-2; the D gene is possibly TRBD1 (6 bases). In germline, CDR1 is ENHRY, CDR2 SYGVKD. Deletions cut 3 bases from V and 2 bases from J, with 13 bases between. The CDR3 totals 15 residues. This chain's CDR3 is CAISDWGGINYGYTF. CDR3 DNA sequence: TGTGCCATCAGTGACTGGGGGGGCATCAACTATGGCTACACCTTC.

This clonotype was seen more than once but under ten times. The chain links TRBV7-3 to TRBJ2-1; D gene unclear. This CDR3 has 14 amino acids. Per the germline V gene, CDR1 is SGHTA and CDR2 is FQGTGA. V shed 4 bases and J shed 2 bases, with 9 bases lying between them. The CDR3 nucleotides read TGTGCCAGCAGCTCCATAGAGACCTACAATGAGCAGTTCTTC. Translating gives CASSSIETYNEQFF. Drawing the rest from reference TRBV7-3 and TRBJ2-1, the complete variable domain is GAGVSQTPSNKVTEKGKYVELRCDPISGHTALYWYRQSLGQGPEFLIYFQGTGAADDSGLPNDRFFAVRPEGSVSTLKIQRTERGDSAVYLCASSSIETYNEQFFGPGTRLTVL.

This clonotype showed up just a few times. This rearrangement joins TRBV28 to TRBJ1-2; D is unresolved. The CDR3 is 14 amino acids. Trimming removed 4 bases at V and 4 bases at J, with 13 bases between. CDR1 and CDR2 from the germline V gene are MDHEN and SYDVKM. In nucleotides, the CDR3 is TGTGCCAGCAGTTCTGGCTGGGGTCCCTATGGCTACACCTTC. Encoded protein: CASSSGWGPYGYTF.

The V gene is TRBV15, the J gene TRBJ2-3; D unresolved. Trimming removed 1 base at V and 0 bases at J, with 5 bases between. From germline, CDR1 is LNHNV and CDR2 YYDKDF (reference sequence). This CDR3 spans 14 amino acids. CDR3 region: CATSRGFSTDTQYF. CDR3 nucleotide sequence: TGTGCCACCAGCAGAGGATTTAGCACAGATACGCAGTATTTT.

The sample holds many counts of this clonotype. This sequence joins TRBV20-1 and TRBJ2-1; tentative D call: TRBD2 (5 bases). In germline, CDR1 is DFQATT, CDR2 SNEGSKA (reference sequence). This CDR3 contains 15 residues. V was shortened by 0 bases and J by 1 base, with 10 bases between the two germline ends. The CDR3 loop reads CSARDIGLSYNEQFF. The CDR3 nucleotides read TGCAGTGCTAGAGATATAGGACTTTCCTACAATGAGCAGTTCTTC.

Concerning this clonotype: One end of the junction does not line up with germline, which may come from a read error. The chain combines TRBV6-1 with TRBJ2-1; D is unclear. CDR1 and CDR2 from the germline V gene are MNHNS and SASEGT. This CDR3 spans 17 amino acids. CDR3 bases: TGTGTCAGCAGTCCCCCCCCGGGTCCAACGCCCTACAATGAGCAGTTCTTC. Translating gives CVSSPPPGPTPYNEQFF.

This clonotype has a handful of counts. The chain carries TRBV20-1 and TRBJ1-6, with unresolved D. Trimming removed 1 base at V and 0 bases at J, with 13 bases between. CDR1 and CDR2 from the germline V gene are DFQATT and SNEGSKA (reference sequence). The CDR3 has 17 residues. The CDR3 protein is CSARVSSDSSYNSPLHF. The CDR3 bases are TGCAGTGCTAGAGTATCGTCAGATAGCTCCTATAATTCACCCCTCCACTTT.